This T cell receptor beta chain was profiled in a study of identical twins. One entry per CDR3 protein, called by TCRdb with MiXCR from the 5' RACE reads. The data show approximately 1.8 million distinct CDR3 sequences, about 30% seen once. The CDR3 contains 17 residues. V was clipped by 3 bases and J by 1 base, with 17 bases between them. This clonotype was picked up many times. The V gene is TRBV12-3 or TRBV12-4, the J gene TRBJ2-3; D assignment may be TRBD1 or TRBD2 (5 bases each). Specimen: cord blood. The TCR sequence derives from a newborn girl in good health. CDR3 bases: TGTGCCAGCAGTTTCTCGGCACAGGTGGGAGGCACAGATACGCAGTATTTT. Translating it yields CASSFSAQVGGTDTQYF.